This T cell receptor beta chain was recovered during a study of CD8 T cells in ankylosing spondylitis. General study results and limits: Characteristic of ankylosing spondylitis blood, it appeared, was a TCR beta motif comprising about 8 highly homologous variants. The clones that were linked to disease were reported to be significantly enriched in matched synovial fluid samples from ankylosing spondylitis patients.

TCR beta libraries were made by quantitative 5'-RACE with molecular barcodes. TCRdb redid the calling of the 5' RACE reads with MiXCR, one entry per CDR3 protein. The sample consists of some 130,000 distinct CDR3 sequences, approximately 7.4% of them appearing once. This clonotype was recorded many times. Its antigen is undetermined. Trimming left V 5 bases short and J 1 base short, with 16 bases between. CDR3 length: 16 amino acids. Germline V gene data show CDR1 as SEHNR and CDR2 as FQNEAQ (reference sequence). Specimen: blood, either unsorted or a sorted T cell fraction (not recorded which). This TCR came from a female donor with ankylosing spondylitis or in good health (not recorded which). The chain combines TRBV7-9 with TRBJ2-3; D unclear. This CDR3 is CASSPPLTSGTDTQYF. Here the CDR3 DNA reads TGTGCCAGCAGCCCTCCTCTCACTTCGGGCACAGATACGCAGTATTTT.